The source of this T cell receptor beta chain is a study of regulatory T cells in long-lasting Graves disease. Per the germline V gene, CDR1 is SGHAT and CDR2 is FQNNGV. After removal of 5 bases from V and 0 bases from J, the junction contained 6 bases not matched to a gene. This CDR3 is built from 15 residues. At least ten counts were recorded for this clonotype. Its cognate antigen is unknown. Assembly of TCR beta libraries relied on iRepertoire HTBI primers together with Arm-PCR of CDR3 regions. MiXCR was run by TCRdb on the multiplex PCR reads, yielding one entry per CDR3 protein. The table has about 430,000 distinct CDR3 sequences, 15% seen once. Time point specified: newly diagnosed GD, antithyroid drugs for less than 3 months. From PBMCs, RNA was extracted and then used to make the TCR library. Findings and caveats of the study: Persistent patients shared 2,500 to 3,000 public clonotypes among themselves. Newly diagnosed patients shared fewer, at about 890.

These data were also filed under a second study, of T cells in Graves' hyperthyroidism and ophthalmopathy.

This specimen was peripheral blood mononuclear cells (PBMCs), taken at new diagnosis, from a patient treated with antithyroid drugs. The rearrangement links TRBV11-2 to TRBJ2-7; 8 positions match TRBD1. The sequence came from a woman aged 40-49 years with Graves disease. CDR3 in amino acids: CASSPGGRSSYEQYF. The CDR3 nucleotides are TGTGCCAGCAGCCCAGGGGGCCGTAGCTCCTACGAGCAGTACTTC.